The source of this T cell receptor beta chain is a study of blood T cell repertoires in COVID-19. Recovered participants had two consecutive negative NP/OP PCR tests, healthcare professional clearance, or symptom resolution. Trimming shortened V by 0 bases and J by 2 bases, and 11 bases separated the two germline ends. The germline CDR1 and CDR2 sequences are SGHNT and YYREEE (reference sequence). The CDR3 length is 15 residues. Here immunoSEQ multiplex PCR was the method, and the copy in TCRdb shows in-frame clones only, minus some. The repertoire holds 250,000 to 300,000 clones, with under 90% as singletons.

The clonotype was recovered from a woman aged 40-49 years who had recovered from COVID-19. Sequences were obtained from PBMCs or T cells enriched from blood (not recorded which). The chain is built from TRBV5-4 and TRBJ1-2; a weak D match, TRBD1 (6 bases). The CDR3 here is CASSLGTGGNYGYTF. In DNA form, the CDR3 reads TGTGCCAGCAGCTTGGGGACGGGGGGCAACTATGGCTACACCTTC.